This T cell receptor (beta chain) was sequenced for a study of T-cell memory formation after mild COVID-19. Study-level points and caveats: The authors did not confirm SARS-CoV-2 specificity of second-wave clones peaking day 37. Clones contracting over day 15 to 85 were CD4/CD8 balanced, with later expanders leaning CD4+. CD8+ contracting clones occupied EMRA, while CD4+ ones occupied mainly CM and EM. Several responding clones turned up in pre-infection memory, indicating that cross-reactive memory may have taken part.

The length of the CDR3 is 13 residues. V lost 5 bases and J lost 10, with 15 bases in between. Germline V gene sequence: CDR1 SGHNT, CDR2 YENEEA. TCRdb itself ran the 5' RACE reads through MiXCR, one entry per CDR3 protein. In the table there are hundreds of thousands of distinct CDR3 sequences, about a sixth of which are singletons. Worth noting for this clonotype: What it binds is not known.

Sequenced input: PBMCs or a T cell subset sorted from them (not recorded which). This sequence originates from an adult woman who had mild COVID-19 (a few samples of this study predate the infection). Cell type and time point are not known. This chain joins TRBV11-3 and TRBJ2-1, with D perhaps matching TRBD2 (5 bases). The CDR3 loop is CASSPSLAQEQFF. In DNA form, the CDR3 reads TGTGCCAGCAGCCCTAGCCTGGCCCAGGAGCAGTTCTTC.